One sample yielded the 6 T cell receptor beta chains listed below, sequenced in a study of T cells in Graves' hyperthyroidism and ophthalmopathy. Amplification yielded TCR beta CDR3 regions, with RNA transcripts as the source. The TCR CDR3 first-round RT-PCR relied on the HTBI primer set. MiXCR, applied by TCRdb to the multiplex PCR reads, yields one record per CDR3 protein. The table records some 270,000 distinct CDR3 sequences, about 14% of them present only once. Specimen: blood. Receptor source: a young woman with Graves' hyperthyroidism that later progressed to Graves' ophthalmopathy.

J is TRBJ2-3 and V is TRBV4-2, with 8 bases that match TRBD2. The germline gives CDR1 LGHNA, CDR2 YNFKEQ. The length of the CDR3 is 16 residues. The trim removed 0 bases at V and 0 bases at J, leaving 2 bases unmatched. CDR3 DNA sequence: TGTGCCAGCAGCCAAGAGCCTAGCGGGAGCACAGATACGCAGTATTTT. Its translation: CASSQEPSGSTDTQYF.

CDR3 loop: CASSPLYGPGGFNTGELFF. The CDR3 region has the DNA TGTGCCAGCAGCCCCCTTTACGGTCCAGGGGGCTTTAACACCGGGGAGCTGTTTTTT. The chain links TRBV28 to TRBJ2-2; 8 bases agree with TRBD1. Germline V gene data show CDR1 as MDHEN and CDR2 as SYDVKM. V was clipped by 6 bases and J by 2 bases; unmatched bases: 17. The CDR3 has 19 residues.

There are a few counts of this clonotype. J is TRBJ2-2 and V is TRBV12-3 or TRBV12-4; D possibly corresponds to TRBD2 (5 bases). There are 14 residues in the CDR3. The germline V and J ends were trimmed by 2 bases and 5 bases, with 9 bases remaining between them. In DNA, the CDR3 is TGTGCCAGCAGTTTATCCGGCGGGACCGGGGAGCTGTTTTTT. Encoded protein: CASSLSGGTGELFF.

This clonotype was seen ten or more times. The gene calls are TRBV6-2 or TRBV6-3 and TRBJ2-4, with a weak D call TRBD1 (6 bases). The CDR3 consists of 14 residues. V lost 5 bases and J lost 8, with 16 bases in between. The germline V gene has CDR1 MNHEY and CDR2 SVGEGT. In nucleotides, the CDR3 is TGTGCCAGCAGTAGGGCCGACAGGCTTGACATTCAGTACTTC. Its protein product is CASSRADRLDIQYF.

This clonotype showed up just a few times. This may arise from a read error, as a much more abundant clone is one base away. This chain links TRBV18 with TRBJ1-4, with D perhaps matching TRBD1 (5 bases). With 6 bases removed from V and 5 bases from J, the gap between germline ends came to 10 bases. Germline V gene sequence: CDR1 KGHSH, CDR2 LQKENI. The CDR3 consists of 13 residues. The CDR3 sequence: CASSSGQNEKLFF. DNA of the CDR3: TGTGCCAGCTCCTCCGGACAAAATGAAAAACTGTTTTTT.

Notes on this clonotype: A read error may produce the germline difference seen at one junction end. V gene TRBV4-3 combines with J gene TRBJ2-3; a possible D gene is TRBD1 (5 bases). This CDR3 contains 14 residues. Germline loops: CDR1 LGHNA, CDR2 YSLEER. The DNA of the CDR3 is TGCGCCAGCAGCCAACGGACAAGCACAGATACGCGGTATTTT. Protein sequence: CASSQRTSTDTRYF.